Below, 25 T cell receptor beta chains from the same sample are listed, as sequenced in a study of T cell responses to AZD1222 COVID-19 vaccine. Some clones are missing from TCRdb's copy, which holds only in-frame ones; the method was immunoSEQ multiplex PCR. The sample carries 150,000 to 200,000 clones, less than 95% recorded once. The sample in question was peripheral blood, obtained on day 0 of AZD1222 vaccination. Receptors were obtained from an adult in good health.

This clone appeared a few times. The CDR3 loop reads CASSLRGARYEQYF. CDR3 DNA: TGTGCCAGCAGCTTGAGGGGGGCGAGATACGAGCAGTACTTC. The chain combines TRBV5-4 with TRBJ2-7; either TRBD1 or TRBD2 may fit D (6 bases each). Per the germline V gene, CDR1 is SGHNT and CDR2 is YYREEE (reference sequence). This CDR3 has 14 amino acids. V was clipped by 1 base and J by 4 bases, with 12 bases between them.

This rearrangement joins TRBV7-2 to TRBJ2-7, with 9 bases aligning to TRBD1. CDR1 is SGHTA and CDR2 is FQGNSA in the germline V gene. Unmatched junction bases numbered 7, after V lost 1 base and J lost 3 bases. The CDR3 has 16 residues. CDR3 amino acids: CASSLGGTGWIYEQYF. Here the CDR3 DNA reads TGTGCCAGCAGCTTAGGCGGGACAGGGTGGATCTACGAGCAGTACTTC.

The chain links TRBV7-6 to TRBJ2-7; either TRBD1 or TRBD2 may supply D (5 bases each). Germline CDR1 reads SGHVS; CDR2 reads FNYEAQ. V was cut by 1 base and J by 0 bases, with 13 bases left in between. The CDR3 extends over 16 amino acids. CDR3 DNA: TGTGCCAGCAGCTTAGGCCCGGGACGGAACTCCTACGAGCAGTACTTC. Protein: CASSLGPGRNSYEQYF.

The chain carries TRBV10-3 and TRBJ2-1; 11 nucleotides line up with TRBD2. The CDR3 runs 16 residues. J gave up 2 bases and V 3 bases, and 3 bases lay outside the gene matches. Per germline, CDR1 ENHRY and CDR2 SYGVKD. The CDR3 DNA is TGTGCCATCAGTGATCTTAGCGGGGGGGCCTACAATGAGCAGTTCTTC. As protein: CAISDLSGGAYNEQFF.

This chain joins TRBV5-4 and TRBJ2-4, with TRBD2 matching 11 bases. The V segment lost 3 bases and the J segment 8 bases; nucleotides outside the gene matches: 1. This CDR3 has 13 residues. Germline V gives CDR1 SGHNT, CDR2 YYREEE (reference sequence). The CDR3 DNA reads TGTGCCAGCAGCTCGGGACTAGCGGACATTCAGTACTTC. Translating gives CASSSGLADIQYF.

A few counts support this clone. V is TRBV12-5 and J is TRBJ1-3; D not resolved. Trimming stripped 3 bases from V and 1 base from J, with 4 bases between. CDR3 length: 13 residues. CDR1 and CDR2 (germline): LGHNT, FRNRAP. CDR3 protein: CASGLGSGNTIYF. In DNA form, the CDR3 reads TGTGCTAGTGGTTTAGGTTCTGGAAACACCATATATTTT.

CDR3 residues: CASSHNTEAFF. In nucleotides, the CDR3 is TGTGCCAGCAGCCATAACACTGAAGCTTTCTTT. This chain joins TRBV13 and TRBJ1-1; D call uncertain. The V and J ends lost 5 bases and 2 bases respectively, with 3 bases between them. This CDR3 contains 11 residues. Germline CDR1 is PRHDT and CDR2 is FYEKMQ (reference sequence).

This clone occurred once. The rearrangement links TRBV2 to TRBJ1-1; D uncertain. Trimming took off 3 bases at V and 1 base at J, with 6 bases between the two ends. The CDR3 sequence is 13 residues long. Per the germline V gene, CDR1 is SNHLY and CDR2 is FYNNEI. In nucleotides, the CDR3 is TGTGCCAGCAGTGATATAAGGAACACTGAAGCTTTCTTT. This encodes CASSDIRNTEAFF.

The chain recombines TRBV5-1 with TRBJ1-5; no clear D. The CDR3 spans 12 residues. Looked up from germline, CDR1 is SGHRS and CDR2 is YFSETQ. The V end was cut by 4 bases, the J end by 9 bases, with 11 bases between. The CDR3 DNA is TGCGCCAGCAGCCGTCAATCCTGGCCCCAGCATTTT. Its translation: CASSRQSWPQHF.

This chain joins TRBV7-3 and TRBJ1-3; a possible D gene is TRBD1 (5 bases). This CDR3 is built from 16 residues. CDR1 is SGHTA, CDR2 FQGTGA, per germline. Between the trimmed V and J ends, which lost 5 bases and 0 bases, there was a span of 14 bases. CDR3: CASSRSGPISGNTIYF. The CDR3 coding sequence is TGTGCCAGCAGCCGATCGGGACCGATCTCTGGAAACACCATATATTTT.

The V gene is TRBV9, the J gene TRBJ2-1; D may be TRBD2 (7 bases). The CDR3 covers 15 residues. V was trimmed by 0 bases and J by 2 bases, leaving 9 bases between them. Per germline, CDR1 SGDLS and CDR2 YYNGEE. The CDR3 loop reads CASSVAGGPYNEQFF. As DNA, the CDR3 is TGTGCCAGCAGCGTAGCGGGGGGCCCCTACAATGAGCAGTTCTTC.

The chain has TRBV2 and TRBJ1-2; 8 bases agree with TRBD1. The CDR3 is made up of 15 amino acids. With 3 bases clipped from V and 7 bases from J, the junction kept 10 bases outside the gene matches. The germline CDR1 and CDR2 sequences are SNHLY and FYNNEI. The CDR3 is CASSDPTGALGGYTF. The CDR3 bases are TGTGCCAGCAGTGACCCGACAGGGGCGTTGGGTGGCTACACCTTC. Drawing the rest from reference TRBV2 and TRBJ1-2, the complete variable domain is EPEVTQTPSHQVTQMGQEVILRCVPISNHLYFYWYRQILGQKVEFLVSFYNNEISEKSEIFDDQFSVERPDGSNFTLKIRSTKLEDSAMYFCASSDPTGALGGYTFGSGTRLTVV.

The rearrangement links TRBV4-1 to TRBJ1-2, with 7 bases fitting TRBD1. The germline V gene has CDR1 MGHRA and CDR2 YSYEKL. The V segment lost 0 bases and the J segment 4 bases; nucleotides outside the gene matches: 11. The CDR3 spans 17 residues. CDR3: CASSQERETGQAYGYTF. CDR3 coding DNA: TGCGCCAGCAGCCAAGAGCGGGAAACCGGACAGGCCTATGGCTACACCTTC.

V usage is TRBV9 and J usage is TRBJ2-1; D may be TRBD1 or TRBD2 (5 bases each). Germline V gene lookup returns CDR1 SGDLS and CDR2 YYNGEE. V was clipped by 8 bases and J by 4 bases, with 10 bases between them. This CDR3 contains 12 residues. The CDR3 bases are TGTGCCAGTGGGGACGGGTACAATGAGCAGTTCTTC. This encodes CASGDGYNEQFF.

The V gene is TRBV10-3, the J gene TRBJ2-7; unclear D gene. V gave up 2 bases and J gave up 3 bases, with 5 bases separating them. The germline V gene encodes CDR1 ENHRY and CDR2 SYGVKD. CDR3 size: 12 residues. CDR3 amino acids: CAISEGVYEQYF. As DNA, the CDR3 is TGTGCCATCAGTGAGGGGGTCTACGAGCAGTACTTC.

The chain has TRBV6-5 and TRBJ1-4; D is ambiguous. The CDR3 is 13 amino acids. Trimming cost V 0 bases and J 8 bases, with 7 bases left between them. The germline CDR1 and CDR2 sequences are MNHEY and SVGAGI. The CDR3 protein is CASSYSRQEKLFF. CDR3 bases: TGTGCCAGCAGTTACTCTAGGCAGGAAAAACTGTTTTTT.

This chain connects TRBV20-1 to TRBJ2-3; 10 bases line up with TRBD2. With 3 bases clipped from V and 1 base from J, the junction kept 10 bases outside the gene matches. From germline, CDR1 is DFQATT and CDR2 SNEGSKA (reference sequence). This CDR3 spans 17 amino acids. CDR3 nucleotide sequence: TGCAGTGCTAGTTCTAGCGGGGGATCTTGGGGCACAGATACGCAGTATTTT. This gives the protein CSASSSGGSWGTDTQYF.

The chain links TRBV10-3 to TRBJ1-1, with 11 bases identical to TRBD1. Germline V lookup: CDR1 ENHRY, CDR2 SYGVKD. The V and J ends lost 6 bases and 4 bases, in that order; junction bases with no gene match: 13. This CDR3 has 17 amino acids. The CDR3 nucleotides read TGTGCCATCAGCCGCCACCCCGGGACAGGGGGTCCCACTGAAGCTTTCTTT. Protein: CAISRHPGTGGPTEAFF.

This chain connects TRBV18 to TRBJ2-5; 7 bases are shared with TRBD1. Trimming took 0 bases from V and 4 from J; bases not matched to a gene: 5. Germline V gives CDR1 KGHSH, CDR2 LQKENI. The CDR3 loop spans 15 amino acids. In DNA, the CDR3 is TGTGCCAGCTCACCACCACAGGGGTCCCGAGAGACCCAGTACTTC. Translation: CASSPPQGSRETQYF.

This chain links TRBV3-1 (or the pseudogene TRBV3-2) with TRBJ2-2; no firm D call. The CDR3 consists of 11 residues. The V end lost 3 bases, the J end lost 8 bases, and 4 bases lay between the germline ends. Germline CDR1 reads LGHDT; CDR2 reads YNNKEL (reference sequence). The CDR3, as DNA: TGTGCCAGCAGCCACATAGGGGAGCTGTTTTTT. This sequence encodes CASSHIGELFF.

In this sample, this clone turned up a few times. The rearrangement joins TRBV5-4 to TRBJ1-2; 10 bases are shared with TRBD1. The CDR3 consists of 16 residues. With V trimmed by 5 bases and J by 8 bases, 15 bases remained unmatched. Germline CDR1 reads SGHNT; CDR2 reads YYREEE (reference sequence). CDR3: CASSRDMGQGLKGYTF. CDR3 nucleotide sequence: TGTGCCAGCAGTCGGGATATGGGACAGGGGCTTAAGGGCTACACCTTC.

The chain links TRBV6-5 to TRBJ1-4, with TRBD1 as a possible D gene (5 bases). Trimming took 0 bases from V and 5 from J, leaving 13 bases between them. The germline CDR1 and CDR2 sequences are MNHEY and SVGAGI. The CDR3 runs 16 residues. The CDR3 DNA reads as TGTGCCAGCAGTTACTCGATGGGGGGGATAAATGAAAAACTGTTTTTT. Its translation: CASSYSMGGINEKLFF.

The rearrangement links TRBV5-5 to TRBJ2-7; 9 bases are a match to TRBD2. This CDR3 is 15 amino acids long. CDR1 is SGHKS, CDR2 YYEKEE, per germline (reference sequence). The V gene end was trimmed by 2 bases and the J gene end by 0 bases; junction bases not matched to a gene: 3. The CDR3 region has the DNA TGTGCCAGCAGCTTTAGCGGGGGAAGCTCCTACGAGCAGTACTTC. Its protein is CASSFSGGSSYEQYF.

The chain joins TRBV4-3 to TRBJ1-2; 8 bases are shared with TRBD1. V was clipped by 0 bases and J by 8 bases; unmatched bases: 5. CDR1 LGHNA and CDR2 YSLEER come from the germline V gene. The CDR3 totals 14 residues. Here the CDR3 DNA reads TGCGCCAGCAGCCAAGAAACAGGGGGGCGAGGCTACACCTTC. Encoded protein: CASSQETGGRGYTF.

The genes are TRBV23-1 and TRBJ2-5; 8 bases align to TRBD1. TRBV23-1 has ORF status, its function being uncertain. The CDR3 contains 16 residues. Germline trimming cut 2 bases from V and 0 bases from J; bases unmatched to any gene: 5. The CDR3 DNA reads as TGCGCCAGCAGTCAACACGAGGACAGGGACCAAGAGACCCAGTACTTC. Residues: CASSQHEDRDQETQYF.